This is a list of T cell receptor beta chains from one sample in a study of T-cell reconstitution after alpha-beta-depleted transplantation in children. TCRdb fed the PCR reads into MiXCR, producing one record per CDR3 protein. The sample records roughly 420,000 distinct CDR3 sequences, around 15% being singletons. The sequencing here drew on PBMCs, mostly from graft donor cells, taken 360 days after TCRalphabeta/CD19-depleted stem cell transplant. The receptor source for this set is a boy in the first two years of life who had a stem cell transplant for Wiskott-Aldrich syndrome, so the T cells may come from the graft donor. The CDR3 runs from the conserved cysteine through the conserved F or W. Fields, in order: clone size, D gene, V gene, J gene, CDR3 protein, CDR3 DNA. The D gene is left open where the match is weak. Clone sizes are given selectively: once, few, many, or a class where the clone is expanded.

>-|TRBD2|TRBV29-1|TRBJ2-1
CSVERAGLEQFF
TGCAGCGTTGAAAGAGCGGGGCTTGAGCAGTTCTTC
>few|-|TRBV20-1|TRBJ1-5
CSAPAVGTNQPQHF
TGCAGTGCCCCCGCAGTAGGGACCAATCAGCCCCAGCATTTT
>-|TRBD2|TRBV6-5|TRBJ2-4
CASSYRKGAGGTNIQYF
TGTGCCAGCAGTTACCGAAAAGGGGCGGGGGGAACAAACATTCAGTACTTC
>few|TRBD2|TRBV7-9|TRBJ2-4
CASSLGLVNIQYF
TGTGCCAGCAGCCTCGGACTAGTCAACATTCAGTACTTC
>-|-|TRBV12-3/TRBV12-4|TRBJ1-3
CASSFGLKIGNTIYF
TGTGCCAGCAGTTTTGGCCTTAAGATTGGAAACACCATATATTTT
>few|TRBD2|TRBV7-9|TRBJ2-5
CASSPGAGVRETQYF
TGTGCCAGCAGCCCAGGAGCGGGAGTAAGGGAGACCCAGTACTTC
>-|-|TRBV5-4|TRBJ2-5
CASSGTSRVETQYF
TGTGCCAGCAGCGGGACCTCTAGGGTGGAGACCCAGTACTTC
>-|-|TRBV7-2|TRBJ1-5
CASSLEYGPNQPQHF
TGTGCCAGCAGCTTAGAGTATGGGCCGAATCAGCCCCAGCATTTT
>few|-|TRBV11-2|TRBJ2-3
CASSAHFGLTQYF
TGTGCCAGCAGCGCACACTTCGGTCTGACGCAGTATTTT
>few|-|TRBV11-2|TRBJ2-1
CASSNYEQFF
TGTGCCAGCAGCAATTATGAGCAGTTCTTC
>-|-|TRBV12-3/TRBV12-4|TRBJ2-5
CASSSPAGTEETQYF
TGTGCCAGCAGTTCCCCCGCAGGGACCGAAGAGACCCAGTACTTC
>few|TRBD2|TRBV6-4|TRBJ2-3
CASSDWAGGPADTQYF
TGTGCCAGCAGTGACTGGGCGGGGGGGCCGGCAGATACGCAGTATTTT
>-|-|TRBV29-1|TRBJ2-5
CSVEGLLENQETQYF
TGCAGCGTTGAAGGGCTGCTTGAGAATCAAGAGACCCAGTACTTC
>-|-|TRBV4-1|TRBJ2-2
CASSQDAVYRDLGYTGELFF
TGCGCCAGCAGCCAAGATGCCGTTTACCGGGACTTAGGGTACACCGGGGAGCTGTTTTTT
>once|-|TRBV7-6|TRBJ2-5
CASSLRIGLETQYF
TGTGCCAGCAGCTTACGCATAGGGCTGGAGACCCAGTACTTC
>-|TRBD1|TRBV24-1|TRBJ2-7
CATSDWTGEMGQYF
TGTGCCACCAGTGATTGGACAGGGGAGATGGGGCAGTACTTC
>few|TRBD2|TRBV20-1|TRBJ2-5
CSAMVGTSEETQYF
TGCAGTGCTATGGTCGGGACTAGCGAAGAGACCCAGTACTTC
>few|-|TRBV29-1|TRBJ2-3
CSVEAWDHSTDTQYF
TGCAGCGTTGAAGCCTGGGACCATAGCACAGATACGCAGTATTTT
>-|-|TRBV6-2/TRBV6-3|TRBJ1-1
CASKGLLWRNTEAFF
TGTGCCAGCAAGGGCCTACTCTGGAGGAACACTGAAGCTTTCTTT
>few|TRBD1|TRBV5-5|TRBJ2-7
CASSFSGTGPAYEQYF
TGTGCCAGCAGCTTTAGTGGGACAGGTCCAGCCTACGAGCAGTACTTC
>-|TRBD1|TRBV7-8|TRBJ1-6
CASSANPGQDSPLHF
TGTGCCAGCAGCGCGAATCCGGGACAGGATTCACCCCTCCACTTT
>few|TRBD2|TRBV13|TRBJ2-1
CASSSLALAGVSSYNEQFF
TGTGCCAGCAGTTCTTTGGCACTAGCGGGAGTAAGCTCCTACAATGAGCAGTTCTTC
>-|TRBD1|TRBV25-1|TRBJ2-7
CASTDRDRPYEQYF
TGTGCCAGCACCGACCGGGACAGACCCTACGAGCAGTACTTC
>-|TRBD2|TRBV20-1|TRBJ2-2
CSARTPCGRITGELFF
TGCAGTGCTAGGACCCCCTGCGGGAGGATCACCGGGGAGCTGTTTTTT
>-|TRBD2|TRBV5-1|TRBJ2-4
CASRMVGGENIQYF
TGCGCCAGCAGGATGGTGGGAGGGGAAAACATTCAGTACTTC
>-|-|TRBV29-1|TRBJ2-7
CSVEIGPYEQYF
TGCAGCGTTGAAATCGGCCCATACGAGCAGTACTTC
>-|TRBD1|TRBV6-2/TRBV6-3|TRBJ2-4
CASTGPGTGGSRYIQYF
TGTGCCAGCACGGGCCCAGGGACAGGGGGCTCAAGATACATTCAGTACTTC
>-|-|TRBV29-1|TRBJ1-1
CSVRDGKTEAFF
TGCAGCGTTAGAGACGGAAAGACTGAAGCTTTCTTT
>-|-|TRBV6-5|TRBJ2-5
CASSTSETQYF
TGTGCCAGCAGCACGAGCGAGACCCAGTACTTC
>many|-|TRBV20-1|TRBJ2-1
CSATRASYNEQFF
TGCAGTGCTACACGGGCTTCCTACAATGAGCAGTTCTTC
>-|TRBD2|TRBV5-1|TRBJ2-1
CASSTTSGLPYNEQFF
TGCGCCAGCAGCACAACGTCGGGACTACCTTACAATGAGCAGTTCTTC
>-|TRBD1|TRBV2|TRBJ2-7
CASDRGSYEQYF
TGTGCCAGCGACAGGGGATCCTACGAGCAGTACTTC
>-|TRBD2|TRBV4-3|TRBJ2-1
CASSQDFLAGKYNEQFF
TGCGCCAGCAGCCAAGATTTCCTAGCGGGGAAATACAATGAGCAGTTCTTC
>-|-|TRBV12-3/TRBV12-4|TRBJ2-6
CASSLRDAGANVLTF
TGTGCCAGCAGTTTGCGGGATGCTGGGGCCAACGTCCTGACTTTC
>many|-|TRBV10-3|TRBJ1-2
CAIRRTGNYGYTF
TGTGCCATCAGGAGGACGGGCAACTATGGCTACACCTTC
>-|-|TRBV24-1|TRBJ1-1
CATSDPTGLGRTEAFF
TGTGCCACCAGTGACCCCACAGGGTTGGGTCGGACTGAAGCTTTCTTT
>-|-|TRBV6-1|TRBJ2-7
CASSVSGAYEQYF
TGTGCCAGCAGCGTCAGTGGGGCGTACGAGCAGTACTTC
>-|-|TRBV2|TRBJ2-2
CASSLRPRQVPGELFF
TGTGCCAGCAGTCTCAGGCCCAGACAGGTCCCCGGGGAGCTGTTTTTT
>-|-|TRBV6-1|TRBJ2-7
CASQQGYEQYF
TGTGCCAGCCAACAGGGCTACGAGCAGTACTTC
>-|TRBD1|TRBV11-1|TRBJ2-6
CASSRRTGTNSGANVLTF
TGTGCCAGCAGCAGGAGGACAGGGACCAACTCTGGGGCCAACGTCCTGACTTTC
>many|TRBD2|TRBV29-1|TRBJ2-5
CSSRTSGGPQETQYF
TGCAGCTCCAGGACTAGCGGGGGGCCGCAAGAGACCCAGTACTTC
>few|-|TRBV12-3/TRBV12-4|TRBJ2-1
CASSFGGREQFF
TGTGCCAGCAGTTTTGGGGGTCGCGAGCAGTTCTTC
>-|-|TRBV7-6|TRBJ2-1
CASSLDTGPPLAHEQFF
TGTGCCAGCAGCTTAGATACAGGGCCACCCTTGGCTCATGAGCAGTTCTTC
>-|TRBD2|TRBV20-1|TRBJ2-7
CSARDRPSGRISYEQYF
TGCAGTGCTAGAGATAGGCCTAGCGGACGAATCTCCTACGAGCAGTACTTC
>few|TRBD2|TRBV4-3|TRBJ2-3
CASSQELAETDTQYF
TGCGCCAGCAGCCAAGAACTAGCGGAGACAGATACGCAGTATTTT